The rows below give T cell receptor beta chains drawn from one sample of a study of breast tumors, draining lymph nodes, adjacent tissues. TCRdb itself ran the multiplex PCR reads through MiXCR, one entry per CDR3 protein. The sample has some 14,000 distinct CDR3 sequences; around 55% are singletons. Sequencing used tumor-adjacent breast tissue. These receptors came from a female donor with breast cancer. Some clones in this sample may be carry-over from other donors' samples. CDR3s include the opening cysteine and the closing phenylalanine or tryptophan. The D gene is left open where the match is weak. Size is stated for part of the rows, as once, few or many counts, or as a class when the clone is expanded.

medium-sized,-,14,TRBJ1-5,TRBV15,CATSREQGRQPQHF,TGTGCCACCAGCAGAGAGCAGGGAAGACAGCCCCAGCATTTT
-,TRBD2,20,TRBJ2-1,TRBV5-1,CASSLVASGGAYAHYNEQFF,TGCGCCAGCAGCTTGGTTGCTAGCGGGGGGGCCTACGCCCACTACAATGAGCAGTTCTTC
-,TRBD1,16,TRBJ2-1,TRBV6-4,CASMPESGTGGDEQFF,TGTGCCTCCATGCCAGAGTCCGGGACAGGGGGGGATGAGCAGTTCTTC
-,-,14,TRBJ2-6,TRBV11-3,CASSGSSGANVLTF,TGTGCCAGCAGCGGATCCTCTGGGGCCAACGTCCTGACTTTC
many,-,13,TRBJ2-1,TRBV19,CASSIGPRSEQFF,TGTGCCAGTAGTATAGGCCCACGATCAGAGCAGTTCTTC
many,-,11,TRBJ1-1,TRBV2,CASSRVTEAFF,TGTGCCAGCAGCCGGGTCACTGAAGCTTTCTTT
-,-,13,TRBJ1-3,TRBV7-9,CASSLITGNTIYF,TGTGCCAGCAGCTTGATTACTGGAAACACCATATATTTT
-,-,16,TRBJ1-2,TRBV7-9,CASSSLDGTPDYGYSF,TGTGCCAGCAGCTCCCTGGACGGGACACCGGACTATGGCTACTCCTTC
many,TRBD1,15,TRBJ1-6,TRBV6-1,CASSQRTGNNSPLHF,TGTGCCAGCAGTCAACGGACAGGGAATAATTCCCCCCTCCACTTT
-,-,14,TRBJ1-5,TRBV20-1,CSAREDNSNQPQHF,TGCAGTGCTAGAGAGGATAATAGCAATCAGCCCCAGCATTTT
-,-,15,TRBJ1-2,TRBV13,CASSLGEDGNYGYTF,TGTGCCAGCAGCTTAGGCGAGGACGGAAACTATGGCTACACCTTC
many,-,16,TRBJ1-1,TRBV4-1,CASSQATVSGSTEAFF,TGCGCCAGCAGCCAAGCTACCGTGTCGGGAAGCACTGAAGCTTTCTTT
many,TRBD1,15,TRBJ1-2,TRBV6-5,CASSPQGGSNYGYTF,TGTGCCAGCAGTCCTCAGGGGGGGTCTAACTATGGCTACACCTTC
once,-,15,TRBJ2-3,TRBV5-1,CASSLEWVSTDTQYF,TGCGCCAGCAGCTTGGAATGGGTGAGCACAGATACGCAGTATTTT
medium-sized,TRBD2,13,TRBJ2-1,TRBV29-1,CSILAYSYNEQFF,TGCAGCATACTAGCGTACTCCTACAATGAGCAGTTCTTC
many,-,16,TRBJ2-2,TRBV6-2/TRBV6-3,CASSHSYRVDVGELFF,TGTGCCAGCAGTCACTCGTATAGGGTTGACGTCGGGGAGCTGTTTTTT